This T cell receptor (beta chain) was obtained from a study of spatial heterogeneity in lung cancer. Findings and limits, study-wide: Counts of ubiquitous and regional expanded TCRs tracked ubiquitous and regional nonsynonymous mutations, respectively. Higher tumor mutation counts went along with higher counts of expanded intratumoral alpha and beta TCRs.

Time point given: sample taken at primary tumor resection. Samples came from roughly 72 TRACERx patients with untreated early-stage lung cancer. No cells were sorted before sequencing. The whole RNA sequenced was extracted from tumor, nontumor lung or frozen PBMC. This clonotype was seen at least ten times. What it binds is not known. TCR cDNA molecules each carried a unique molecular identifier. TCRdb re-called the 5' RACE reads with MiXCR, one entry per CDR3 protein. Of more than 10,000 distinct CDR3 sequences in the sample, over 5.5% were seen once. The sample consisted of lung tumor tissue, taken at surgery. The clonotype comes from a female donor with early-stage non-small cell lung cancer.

The CDR3 here is CASSPAREADTEAFF. The DNA of the CDR3 is TGTGCCAGCAGCCCTGCACGGGAGGCAGACACTGAAGCTTTCTTT. V is TRBV5-8 and J is TRBJ1-1; D ambiguous. Germline CDR1 reads SGHTS; CDR2 reads YDEGEE. V was clipped by 4 bases and J by 3 bases, with 16 bases between them. The length of the CDR3 is 15 residues.